The clone carrying this TCR beta chain was recorded only once. Its antigen is not known. The data belong to a study of CD8+ T cells in alopecia areata. V gave up 6 bases and J gave up 1 base; unmatched junction bases: 6. CDR1 is SNHLY and CDR2 is FYNNEI in the germline V gene. The CDR3 length is 15 residues. Patients with alopecia areata provided lesional scalp punch biopsies as well as peripheral blood. Study-wide findings and caveats: Mouse data revealed clearer TCR sharing than patient data did, a gap possibly tied to HLA.

Isolated RNA was reverse transcribed into cDNA used as the sequencing template. Produced via immunoSEQ multiplex PCR; TCRdb's table is partial and in-frame only. The sample holds 7,500 to 10,000 clones, approximately 70% seen once. Material for sequencing was skin. This TCR derives from a human donor with alopecia areata. V and J are TRBV2 and TRBJ2-1; 7 bases match TRBD2. The CDR3 bases are TGTGCCAGCAGCTCTATAGCGGGTTCCTACAATGAGCAGTTCTTC. This encodes CASSSIAGSYNEQFF.